The present TCR beta chain was sequenced within a study of blood T cell repertoires in COVID-19 (dated by TCRdb to 2019 to 2021). At the level of the whole study: Collaborator samples came from the United States, Italy and Spain and covered acute and convalescent phases of COVID-19. A freely available public database, intended as a resource for researchers studying the immune response to SARS-CoV-2, is where the repertoires were released. Deeply sampled blood TCRbeta repertoires from subjects exposed to, actively infected with, or recovered from COVID-19 were included in the dataset. The prospective study material was composed of cDNA or gDNA derived from T cells, B-cell-depleted T cells, or PBMCs. Where HLA class I and class II types were available, the types were taken from metadata supplied by the sample provider, not from assay-based typing. Nearly every sample came with metadata listing a de-identified subject ID, COVID-19 status, age in years and sex. Samples came from the ongoing ImmuneRACE study (first 160 participants) plus 1,254 subjects from 6 global collaborators. Summary of the overall study and its limitations: The quantity of clinical and demographic metadata differed by source and by participant and was supplied without curation.

This clone appeared once. The clone's antigen remains unknown. No base-level quality is on record; no much larger clone is a single base apart. One collaborating source in Seattle enrolled patients during active infection and followed them longitudinally through the course of disease. The collaborating institutions used their own protocols to collect whole blood in K2EDTA tubes. For TCRbeta analysis, collaborators shipped samples in one of three forms: frozen whole blood, isolated PBMCs, or DNA extracted from either of those sample types. TCRbeta CDR3 regions were amplified from genomic DNA by means of the immunoSEQ Assay, a bias-controlled multiplex PCR. The study's own analysis went as follows. The number of nucleated cells in each sample was estimated from the amplification of reference gene primers within the assay. To quantify the absolute abundance of each unique TCRbeta CDR3 rearrangement, sequence reads were collapsed and filtered. For each sample, productive Simpson clonality was calculated as the square root of Simpson's diversity index across productive rearrangements. TCRdb obtained this table from immuneACCESS and retained in-frame rearrangements with V and J assigned. These tables miss some clones; where compared with another copy, unresolved V genes account for less than half of the shortfall, and the remainder is unexplained. The DNA gave D and trimming, while V, J and clone size come from that table. The sample records approximately 170,000 clones, 80% to 95% of which are singletons. Around 2% of the sample goes to the ten largest clones.

The junction shows trimming of 2 bases on V and 2 bases on J, plus 17 bases between the germline ends. The CDR3, cysteine through phenylalanine, is 16 amino acids long. CDR3 DNA is the only sequence kept; it has 48 bases, read in frame from the first base. The CDR1 and CDR2 encoded by the germline V gene are SGHRS and YFSETQ. Sequenced input: peripheral blood. The clonotype originates from a woman aged 55-70 years with COVID-19, enrolled during active disease. The chain is assembled from TRBV5-1 and TRBJ2-7, and the D gene may be TRBD1, 6 bases matching. The DNA is as follows: TGCGCCAGCAGCTTTAACGCGAGGACAGATGCCTACGAGCAGTACTTC. Translated, this is CASSFNARTDAYEQYF.